Shown below are 15 T cell receptor beta chains from a single sample sequenced in a study of OX40 agonist ivuxolimab in advanced cancers. Preparation of the library involved the immunoSEQ multiplex PCR assay. Imported from immuneACCESS, the table was reduced by TCRdb to in-frame sequences with V and J called. These copies leave out some clones; in studies compared against another copy, an unresolved V gene accounts for under half, and the cause of the remainder is not known. Here the sample has about 38,000 clones; approximately 92% occur a single time. The ten largest account for roughly 9.8% of the sample. The input for sequencing was CD4+ or CD8+ T cells sorted from blood, taken in a trial of the OX40 agonist ivuxolimab. All receptors come from an adult with an advanced solid tumor such as melanoma, head and neck, liver or kidney cancer.

CDR3 sequence: CASSNQGSNTIYF. CDR3 DNA: TGTGCCAGCAGCAACCAGGGGTCGAACACCATATATTTT. This chain joins TRBV4-2 and TRBJ1-3; weak D call: TRBD1 (6 bases). With 5 bases removed from V and 7 bases from J, the gap between germline ends came to 12 bases. The germline CDR1 and CDR2 sequences are LGHNA and YNFKEQ. The CDR3 extends over 13 amino acids.

This clone has only one observation. The J gene is TRBJ2-5, the V gene TRBV25-1, with D hard to call. The ends were cut back, 5 bases at V and 1 base at J, with 5 bases in the middle. The CDR3 runs to 12 residues. The germline gives CDR1 MGHDK, CDR2 SYGVNS. Here the CDR3 DNA reads TGTGCCAGCAGTTTCAGCCAAGAGACCCAGTACTTC. The encoded protein is CASSFSQETQYF.

The chain carries TRBV5-6 and TRBJ2-2; D is possibly TRBD2 (7 bases). CDR3 length equals 17 residues. The V end lost 0 bases, the J end lost 4 bases, and 16 bases lay between the germline ends. CDR1 and CDR2 (germline): SGHDT, YYEEEE. The CDR3 DNA reads TGTGCCAGCAGCTTGGCGGGGGGACATACATCCACCGGGGAGCTGTTTTTT. Translated: CASSLAGGHTSTGELFF.

The chain carries TRBV4-3 and TRBJ1-2, with D perhaps matching TRBD1 (6 bases). Germline V gives CDR1 LGHNA, CDR2 YSLEER. This CDR3 has 17 amino acids. The V and J ends lost 2 bases and 8 bases respectively, with 24 bases between them. The chain's CDR3 is CASSQLRGGKAPWGYTF. CDR3 nucleotides: TGCGCCAGCAGCCAACTTAGGGGGGGAAAGGCCCCCTGGGGCTACACCTTC.

The chain uses TRBV7-2 and TRBJ2-1; TRBD1 might be the D (5 bases). V shed 3 bases and J shed 1 base, with 10 bases lying between them. The V gene's germline CDR1 is SGHTA and CDR2 FQGNSA. CDR3 length: 15 amino acids. In DNA form, the CDR3 reads TGTGCCAGCAGCTTTCTGGGGCCGTCCTACAATGAGCAGTTCTTC. This sequence encodes CASSFLGPSYNEQFF.

The chain links TRBV5-1 to TRBJ2-7, with TRBD2 matching over 9 bases. Germline lookup yields CDR1 SGHRS and CDR2 YFSETQ. The CDR3 has 16 amino acids. V was pared by 5 bases and J by 6 bases, with 15 bases of the junction left unmatched. CDR3 nucleotide sequence: TGCGCCAGCAGGAAAGGGCGGGAGGGAAGGCTAATCGAGCAGTACTTC. Translation: CASRKGREGRLIEQYF.

This sequence joins TRBV28 and TRBJ1-5; the D gene is possibly TRBD1 (6 bases). V was clipped by 4 bases and J by 5 bases, with 12 bases between them. Germline lookup yields CDR1 MDHEN and CDR2 SYDVKM. The CDR3 extends over 14 amino acids. The CDR3 region has the DNA TGTGCCAGCAGTTGGGGCGGGGGGCATCAGCCCCAGCATTTT. This encodes CASSWGGGHQPQHF.

V and J are TRBV11-2 and TRBJ1-1; tentatively, D is TRBD1 (6 bases). Looked up from germline, CDR1 is SGHAT and CDR2 is FQNNGV. The CDR3 consists of 15 residues. Trimming cost V 5 bases and J 3 bases, with 16 bases left between them. The CDR3 protein is CASSVAGVGYTEAFF. In DNA, the CDR3 is TGTGCCAGCAGCGTAGCAGGGGTTGGTTACACTGAAGCTTTCTTT. The full variable domain, rest sourced from reference TRBV11-2 and TRBJ1-1, is EAGVAQSPRYKIIEKRQSVAFWCNPISGHATLYWYQQILGQGPKLLIQFQNNGVVDDSQLPKDRFSAERLKGVDSTLKIQPAKLEDSAVYLCASSVAGVGYTEAFFGQGTRLTVV.

On this clone itself: Distinct nucleotide sequences in the sample also encode this CDR3. V is TRBV19 and J is TRBJ1-1; D uncertain. Per germline, CDR1 LNHDA and CDR2 SQIVND (reference sequence). This CDR3 is 14 amino acids long. The V gene lost 4 bases and the J gene lost 0 bases, with 9 bases spanning the gap. The CDR3 coding sequence is TGTGCCAGTAGTACCCCGGGCTTGAACACTGAAGCTTTCTTT. Protein product: CASSTPGLNTEAFF.

The rearrangement joins TRBV7-8 to TRBJ2-3, with D tentatively TRBD2 (6 bases). The CDR3 covers 16 residues. Trimming cost V 7 bases and J 3 bases, with 20 bases left between them. Germline CDR1 SGHVS, CDR2 FQNEAQ. This chain's CDR3 is CASTRLSGRKTDTQYF. CDR3 in DNA: TGTGCCAGCACCCGATTATCCGGGAGAAAGACAGATACGCAGTATTTT. Combining the CDR3 with reference TRBV7-8 and TRBJ2-3 gives the whole variable domain GAGVSQSPRYKVAKRGQDVALRCDPISGHVSLFWYQQALGQGPEFLTYFQNEAQLDKSGLPSDRFFAERPEGSVSTLKIQRTQQEDSAVYLCASTRLSGRKTDTQYFGPGTRLTVL.

V and J are TRBV9 and TRBJ2-1; 12 nucleotides match TRBD2. Germline CDR1 and CDR2: SGDLS and YYNGEE. The CDR3 runs 15 residues. V was pared by 3 bases and J by 6 bases, with 4 bases of the junction left unmatched. CDR3 nucleotides: TGTGCCAGCAGCGCCGGACTAGCGGGATCCAATGAGCAGTTCTTC. Its protein is CASSAGLAGSNEQFF.

The chain uses TRBV13 and TRBJ2-1; D unresolved. This CDR3 comprises 11 residues. Germline CDR1 PRHDT, CDR2 FYEKMQ (reference sequence). V lost 0 bases to trimming and J lost 12 bases, with 6 bases between them. CDR3 in amino acids: CASSLGEGQFF. The CDR3 region has the DNA TGTGCCAGCAGCTTAGGAGAAGGGCAGTTCTTC. The variable domain in full, with the rest retrieved from reference TRBV13 and TRBJ2-1, is AAGVIQSPRHLIKEKRETATLKCYPIPRHDTVYWYQQGPGQDPQFLISFYEKMQSDKGSIPDRFSAQQFSDYHSELNMSSLELGDSALYFCASSLGEGQFFGPGTRLTVL.

The chain joins TRBV6-6 to TRBJ2-1; 11 bases map to TRBD2. Germline V lookup: CDR1 MNHNY, CDR2 SVGAGI (reference sequence). V gave up 5 bases and J gave up 4 bases; unmatched junction bases: 4. The CDR3 runs to 15 residues. The CDR3 DNA reads TGTGCCAGCAGTCCGGGACTAGCGGCTTACAATGAGCAGTTCTTC. It encodes CASSPGLAAYNEQFF.

V and J are TRBV5-1 and TRBJ2-1; 9 bases match TRBD2. V shed 3 bases and J 3 bases; nucleotides not matched to a gene: 4. The CDR3 spans 15 residues. CDR1 and CDR2 from the germline V gene are SGHRS and YFSETQ. The CDR3 bases are TGCGCCAGCAGCTCTAGCGGGGCGCTCTACAATGAGCAGTTCTTC. Encoded protein: CASSSSGALYNEQFF.

V usage is TRBV21-1 and J usage is TRBJ1-1; the DNA was not used to check the table's D call, TRBD1. TRBV21-1 is classified as a pseudogene. The CDR3 covers 16 residues. CDR3 amino acids: CASSAGQCLTNTEAFF. The CDR3 region has the DNA TGTGCCAGCAGCGCGGGACAGTGCTTAACGAACACTGAAGCTTTCTTT.